This T cell receptor (delta chain) derives from a study of intestinal T cells in coeliac disease (TCRdb year 2020). For context, the study as a whole: In the TRG cohort, coeliac patients were much younger than controls, with a mean age of roughly 15 years compared with just under 55 years. All coeliac patients in the TRD cohort had raised anti-tissue transglutaminase antibodies, while no controls did. The TCR-delta (TRD) cohort comprised duodenal biopsies from approximately eleven coeliac disease patients and approximately eleven non-coeliac controls. A second, larger TCR-gamma (TRG) cohort included duodenal biopsies from roughly 36 coeliac disease patients and more than 20 non-coeliac controls.

The library relied on multiplex PCR. Using the Biomed-2 kit, bulk amplification of TRD repertoires was done from roughly 150 ng of biopsy DNA. Purified TRD amplicons were pooled in equal amounts into an approximately 3.6 nM library before sequencing. TRD libraries were sequenced with v3 chemistry and 2 x 300 cycles on an Illumina MiSeq. In the authors' own workflow: Using FastX, any read was removed if more than 10% of its nucleotides had quality scores below the third quartile calculated per patient. IMGT/HighV-QUEST was used to align reads in order to assign V, D and J genes, locate CDR3 regions and judge functionality. Sequences were converted to amino acids, and every sequence predicted to be non-functional was removed. CDR3s were broken into kmers both with and without positional annotation, kmer frequencies were analysed by PCA, and samples were clustered using each of the 1023 combinations of PCs 1-10. Classification was validated by leave-one-out cross-validation, in which parameters were re-optimised on the remaining samples each time. Shannon diversity was computed with the vegan R package from repeated random subsamples equal to the lowest read count. Clonotypes were called again by TCRdb from the public reads via CATT, and duplicate nucleotide sequences were then merged into one entry. V and J calls and clone size were set by TCRdb, not the authors. In all, the sample holds 100 to 150 delta-chain clones, and approximately 50% of those were seen once. In total, the top ten clones hold just under 98% of the sample.

For each case, genomic DNA was extracted from ten 5-um FFPE scrolls with the QIAamp DNA FFPE tissue kit. Classification of coeliac disease based on the TCR repertoire was tested using fully anonymised formalin-fixed paraffin-embedded duodenal biopsies that were surplus to diagnostic needs. The controls had no clinical or histological suspicion of coeliac disease and had upper endoscopy for reflux, dyspepsia or gastritis. Points the paper makes about the study in general: FFPE-derived DNA was found to be relatively degraded, and loss of a proportion of TCR sequences in each sample was likely caused by this degradation. Coeliac and control groups differed significantly in age, although an age-split analysis did not yield significant classification. There was no way to tell repeated CDR3 amino acid sequences apart from PCR duplicates. In training, clustering based on TRD kmers put all 20 or so biopsies in the right class, and the reported leave-one-out accuracy was roughly 90%. Of about 54 biopsies, approximately 51 (about 94%) were correctly classified by TRG clustering, and a leave-one-out accuracy of about 90% was reported.

From V the trimming removes 5 bases and from J it removes 0 bases, while the gene matches leave 13 bases of the junction unaccounted for. Spanning cysteine to phenylalanine, the CDR3 consists of 18 amino acids. The sequence is cut down to CDR3 DNA, 54 bases in frame from base 1. CDR1 and CDR2 were assigned from the germline V gene as GEAIGNYY and EKD. A word on this clone: Its cognate antigen has yet to be identified. A far larger clone is a single base away, which makes a read error likely.

The sequencing input was a duodenal biopsy. The chain was built from TRDV2 and TRDJ1; 11 bases in the middle match TRDD3. This clonotype was obtained from a human donor who served as a control with a normal duodenal biopsy, not a healthy volunteer. The DNA sequence follows: TGTGCCTGTGGCCAGGTACTGGGGGATATCCCGTACACCGATAAACTCATCTTT. Its protein product is CACGQVLGDIPYTDKLIF.